This T cell receptor beta chain was sequenced in a study of shared T cell receptors in the human thymus. Produced via immunoSEQ multiplex PCR; TCRdb's table is partial and in-frame only. The table records 600,000 to 900,000 clones, 80% to 90% of them present only once. V was clipped by 8 bases and J by 4 bases; unmatched bases: 6. This CDR3 contains 13 residues. Germline lookup yields CDR1 MNHEY and CDR2 SVGAGI. These records were also assigned to another study, of human thymus T cells. That investigation notes: Thymic and blood repertoires seemed to favor certain V and J genes.

The sequenced material came from thymocytes. This clonotype was sampled from a girl in the first two years of life with a congenital heart defect. The chain carries TRBV6-5 and TRBJ2-7, with 9 nucleotides matching TRBD1. The CDR3 coding sequence is TGTGCCAGCGGGGGACAGGGTATTTACGAGCAGTACTTC. It translates to CASGGQGIYEQYF.